Below, one T cell receptor beta chain is given with its context. This entry belongs to a study of T cell responses to AZD1222 COVID-19 vaccine. The CDR3 covers 13 residues. Per germline, CDR1 SGHTA and CDR2 FQGTGA. With 6 bases removed from V and 7 bases from J, the gap between germline ends came to 12 bases. Pooling covered second doses at about 4 or about 12 weeks. Method: immunoSEQ multiplex PCR; TCRdb's copy keeps in-frame clones and lacks some. The sample lists fewer than 100,000 clones; roughly 86% were seen once. V and J are TRBV7-3 and TRBJ1-4, with D unresolved. The source was peripheral blood, collected 28 days after the second AZD1222 dose. This receptor was obtained from an adult who received the AZD1222 COVID-19 vaccine. The CDR3 sequence: CASSPDDSEKLFF. DNA of the CDR3: TGTGCCAGCAGTCCAGATGACTCTGAAAAACTGTTTTTT.